A selection of T cell receptor beta chains follows, all from one sample in a study of blood T cell repertoires in COVID-19. Clones were read by immunoSEQ multiplex PCR, and TCRdb kept only the in-frame ones, dropping some. The table lists about 160,000 clones, around 91% of them singletons. Sequenced material: peripheral blood. The origin of the receptors is a man between 18 and 29 years old with COVID-19, enrolled during active disease. Each CDR3 is given with its conserved first and last residue. The D gene is left open where the match is weak. Size values are once, few and many counts, or a class for expanded clones, and some rows have none.

cdr3_nt	cdr3_aa	j_call	clone_size	cdr3_length	d_call	v_call
TGTGCCAGTAGTAGCAGACAAGAGACCCAGTACTTC	CASSSRQETQYF	TRBJ2-5	.	12	.	TRBV19
TGTGCCAGCGGACGGACAGGAGGCCAAGAGACCCAGTACTTC	CASGRTGGQETQYF	TRBJ2-5	once	14	TRBD1	TRBV7-2
TGTGCCAGCAGCCCGGGGGGCAGGGGTATCGGAGAGACCCAGTACTTC	CASSPGGRGIGETQYF	TRBJ2-5	.	16	.	TRBV11-2
TGTGCCAGCAGTGGGGAGGGGAGACACACGAACACTGAAGCTTTCTTT	CASSGEGRHTNTEAFF	TRBJ1-1	.	16	.	TRBV28
TGTGCCAGCAGCTACGGTCTAGCGGGAATGCGGAGGAATGAGCAGTTCTTC	CASSYGLAGMRRNEQFF	TRBJ2-1	.	17	TRBD2	TRBV7-2
TGTGCCAGCAGCTTAGCGCGATCTAGCACAGATACGCAGTATTTT	CASSLARSSTDTQYF	TRBJ2-3	.	15	.	TRBV11-2
TGCGCCAGCAGCTTCGTAGCGGGGTACACAGATACGCAGTATTTT	CASSFVAGYTDTQYF	TRBJ2-3	.	15	TRBD2	TRBV5-1
TGTGCCTGGACGTCAGCGGGTGGAGATTGGACTGAAGCTTTCTTT	CAWTSAGGDWTEAFF	TRBJ1-1	.	15	.	TRBV30
TGTGCCAGCCGTCCCGGGCCGACAGGGCAAAATTCACCCCTCCACTTT	CASRPGPTGQNSPLHF	TRBJ1-6	.	16	TRBD1	TRBV28
TGTGCCATCAGTGAGTCGAGGGTCCCAGGGGGCAATTCACCCCTCCACTTT	CAISESRVPGGNSPLHF	TRBJ1-6	.	17	TRBD1	TRBV10-3
TGTGCCATAGATCTAGCGGGAGGGTACAATGAGCAGTTCTTC	CAIDLAGGYNEQFF	TRBJ2-1	.	14	TRBD2	TRBV13
TGTGCCAGCAGCAGAAGGCACAGCTACGAGCAGTACTTC	CASSRRHSYEQYF	TRBJ2-7	.	13	.	TRBV7-3
TGTGCCAGCAGCTTAGCGGCAAGCTCCTACGAGCAGTACTTC	CASSLAASSYEQYF	TRBJ2-7	.	14	.	TRBV7-9
TGTGCCAGCAGAAGACCAGGGGGCGGCGGGACAGATACGCAGTATTTT	CASRRPGGGGTDTQYF	TRBJ2-3	.	16	TRBD1	TRBV28
TGCGCCAGCAGCTTAACCCCGGGACAGGGTACCTACGAGCAGTACTTC	CASSLTPGQGTYEQYF	TRBJ2-7	once	16	TRBD1	TRBV5-1
TGTGCCTGGAGCCAGGGGAGAGAAAAACTGCTTTTT	CAWSQGREKLLF	TRBJ1-4	.	12	.	TRBV30
TGTGCCAGCAGCCTCCGTCTCTCTGGGGCCAACGTCCTGACTTTC	CASSLRLSGANVLTF	TRBJ2-6	.	15	.	TRBV7-2
TGTGCCAGCAGCCGAATGCGGGGGGGGGCCCGTGGCTACACCTTC	CASSRMRGGARGYTF	TRBJ1-2	once	15	.	TRBV4-2
TGTGCCAGCGAAGCGGGAGGTCACGATACGCAGTATTTT	CASEAGGHDTQYF	TRBJ2-3	.	13	TRBD2	TRBV7-9
TGTGCCAGCAGCTTGAAAGGCAGGTTCGATCAGCCCCAGCATTTT	CASSLKGRFDQPQHF	TRBJ1-5	few	15	.	TRBV5-6